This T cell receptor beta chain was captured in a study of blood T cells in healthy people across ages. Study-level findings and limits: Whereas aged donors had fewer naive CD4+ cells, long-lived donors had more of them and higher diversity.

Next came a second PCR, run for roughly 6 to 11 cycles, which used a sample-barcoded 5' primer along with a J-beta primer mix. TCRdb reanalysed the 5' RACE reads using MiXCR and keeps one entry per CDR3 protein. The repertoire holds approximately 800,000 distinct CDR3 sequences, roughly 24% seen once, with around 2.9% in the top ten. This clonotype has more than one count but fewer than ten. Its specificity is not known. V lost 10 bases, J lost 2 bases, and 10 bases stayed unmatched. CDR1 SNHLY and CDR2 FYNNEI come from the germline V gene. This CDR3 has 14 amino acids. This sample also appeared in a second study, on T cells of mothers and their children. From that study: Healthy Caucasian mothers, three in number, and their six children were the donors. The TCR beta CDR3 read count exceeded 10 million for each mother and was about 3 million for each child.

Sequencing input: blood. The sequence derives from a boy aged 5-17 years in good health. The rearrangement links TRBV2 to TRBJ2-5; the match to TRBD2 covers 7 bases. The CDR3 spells CAIGEGNPQETQYF. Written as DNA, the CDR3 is TGTGCCATCGGGGAGGGGAACCCACAAGAGACCCAGTACTTC.